The clone carrying this T cell receptor (beta chain) has just one count. The data originate from a study of CD8 T cells in acute hepatitis C reinfection. Time point: naive CD8 control sorted from an acute-time-point sample. TCRdb keeps only in-frame clones here, not all; method: immunoSEQ multiplex PCR. The sample holds about 38,000 clones; about 87% are singletons and the top ten take roughly 0.46%. CDR3 length equals 15 residues. V lost 4 bases, J lost 6 bases, and 16 bases lay in between. The V gene's germline CDR1 is SGHDN and CDR2 FVKESK. The sequence was collected from a man aged 30-40 years with chronic hepatitis C. The specimen was naive CD8+ T cells from PBMCs. The rearrangement joins TRBV14 to TRBJ2-1, with TRBD2 as a possible D gene (6 bases). DNA of the CDR3: TGTGCCAGCAGCCCCACTAGCACAGGAGGCAATGAGCAGTTCTTC. Amino acids: CASSPTSTGGNEQFF. Together with reference TRBV14 and TRBJ2-1, the CDR3 gives the full variable domain: EAGVTQFPSHSVIEKGQTVTLRCDPISGHDNLYWYRRVMGKEIKFLLHFVKESKQDESGMPNNRFLAERTGGTYSTLKVQPAELEDSGVYFCASSPTSTGGNEQFFGPGTRLTVL.